This TCR beta chain was found in a study of radiation and T cells in renal cell carcinoma. This CDR3 is 12 amino acids long. Trimming removed 2 bases at V and 5 bases at J, with 5 bases between. Looked up from germline, CDR1 is SGDLS and CDR2 is YYNGEE. Some clones are missing from TCRdb's copy, which holds only in-frame ones; the method was immunoSEQ multiplex PCR. The sample lists approximately 170,000 clones; roughly nine tenths were seen once. Time point noted: blood 4 weeks post-SBRT, at nephrectomy. Treatment reported: 15 Gy SBRT to primary tumor, nephrectomy 4 weeks later. Nephrectomy followed 15 Gy stereotactic body radiation by 4 weeks. After SBRT, blood was collected at 2 and 4 weeks, plus baseline. Study outcomes and limitations: From baseline, blood top tumor clonotypes peaked at 2 weeks post-radiation. Without pretreatment biopsies, baseline tumor clonotype presence was undetermined.

To note about this clone: Its antigen is unknown.

This rearrangement joins TRBV9 to TRBJ2-1; D gene uncertain. This TCR was recovered from a woman between 50 and 59 years old with renal cell carcinoma. The material was blood, obtained from a patient whose treatment included radiotherapy and nephrectomy. CDR3 protein: CASSVTDNEQFF. CDR3 coding DNA: TGTGCCAGCAGCGTTACTGACAATGAGCAGTTCTTC.